This T cell receptor beta chain was documented in a study of blood T cell repertoires in COVID-19. Sequenced by immunoSEQ multiplex PCR; TCRdb stores in-frame clones only, minus some. The sample carries around 180,000 clones, approximately 90% recorded once. From germline, CDR1 is MNHEY and CDR2 SVGAGI. V was pared by 6 bases and J by 3 bases, with 17 bases between. This CDR3 has 15 residues. This clonotype was sampled from a man between 65 and 80 years old with active or convalescent COVID-19. The sample was peripheral blood. The chain employs TRBV6-5 and TRBJ1-2, with D tentatively TRBD1 (5 bases). The CDR3: CASSQEKDSYYGYTF. CDR3 sequence (DNA): TGTGCCAGCAGCCAAGAAAAAGACAGTTACTATGGCTACACCTTC.